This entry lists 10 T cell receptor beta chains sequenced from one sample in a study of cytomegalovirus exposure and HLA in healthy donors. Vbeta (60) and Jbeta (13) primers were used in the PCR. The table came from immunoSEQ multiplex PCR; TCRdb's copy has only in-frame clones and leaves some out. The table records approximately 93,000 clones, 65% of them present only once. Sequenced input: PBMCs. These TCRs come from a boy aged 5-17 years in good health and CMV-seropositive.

The CDR3 DNA reads TGTGCCAGCAGCCAAGAACTATTTGATACGCAGTATTTT. Its translation: CASSQELFDTQYF. The chain uses TRBV14 and TRBJ2-3; D is unresolved. The germline CDR1 and CDR2 sequences are SGHDN and FVKESK. Trimming stripped 0 bases from V and 6 bases from J, with 7 bases between. CDR3 length equals 13 residues. The variable domain in full, completed from reference TRBV14 and TRBJ2-3, reads EAGVTQFPSHSVIEKGQTVTLRCDPISGHDNLYWYRRVMGKEIKFLLHFVKESKQDESGMPNNRFLAERTGGTYSTLKVQPAELEDSGVYFCASSQELFDTQYFGPGTRLTVL.

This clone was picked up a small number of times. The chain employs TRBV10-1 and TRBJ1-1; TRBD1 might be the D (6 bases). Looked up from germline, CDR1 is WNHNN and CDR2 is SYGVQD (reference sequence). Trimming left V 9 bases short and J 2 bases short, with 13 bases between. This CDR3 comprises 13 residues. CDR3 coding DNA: TGCGCCAGTTCCTTACAGGGTAACACTGAAGCTTTCTTT. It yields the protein CASSLQGNTEAFF.

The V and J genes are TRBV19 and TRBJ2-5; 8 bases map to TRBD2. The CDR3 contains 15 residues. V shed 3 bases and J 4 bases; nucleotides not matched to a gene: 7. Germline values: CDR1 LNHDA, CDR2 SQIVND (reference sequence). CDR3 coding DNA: TGTGCCAGTAGTATCCAGCGGGAGTGGGGAGAGACCCAGTACTTC. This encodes CASSIQREWGETQYF.

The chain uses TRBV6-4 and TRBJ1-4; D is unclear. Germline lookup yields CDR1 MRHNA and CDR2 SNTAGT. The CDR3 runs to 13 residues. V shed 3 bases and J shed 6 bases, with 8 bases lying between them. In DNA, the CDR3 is TGTGCCAGCAGTGAAGCCAAATATGAAAAACTGTTTTTT. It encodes CASSEAKYEKLFF.

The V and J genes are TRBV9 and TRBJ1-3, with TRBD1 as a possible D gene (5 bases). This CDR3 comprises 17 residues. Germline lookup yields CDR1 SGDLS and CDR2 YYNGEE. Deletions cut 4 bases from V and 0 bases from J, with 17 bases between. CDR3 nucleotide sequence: TGTGCCAGCAGCCCACCCGAGGGGAGGAGCTCTGGAAACACCATATATTTT. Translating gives CASSPPEGRSSGNTIYF.

The CDR3 loop is CASSQDQTGANEKLFF. CDR3 DNA: TGCGCCAGCAGCCAAGATCAAACAGGGGCTAATGAAAAACTGTTTTTT. The chain is built from TRBV4-3 and TRBJ1-4; 7 bases are a match to TRBD1. Germline-derived CDR1 and CDR2 are LGHNA and YSLEER. J was trimmed by 3 bases and V by 0 bases; bases with no gene match: 4. This CDR3 spans 16 amino acids.

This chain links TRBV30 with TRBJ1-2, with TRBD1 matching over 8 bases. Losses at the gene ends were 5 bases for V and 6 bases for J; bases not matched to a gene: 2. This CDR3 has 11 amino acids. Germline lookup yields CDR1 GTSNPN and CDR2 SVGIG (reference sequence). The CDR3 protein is CAWWTGHGYTF. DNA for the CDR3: TGTGCCTGGTGGACAGGGCATGGCTACACCTTC.

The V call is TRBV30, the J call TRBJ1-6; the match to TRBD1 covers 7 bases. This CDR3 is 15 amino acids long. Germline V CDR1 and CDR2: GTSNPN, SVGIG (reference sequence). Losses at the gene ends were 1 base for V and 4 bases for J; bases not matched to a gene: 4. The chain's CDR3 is CAWSGGQSYNSPLHF. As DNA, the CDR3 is TGTGCCTGGAGTGGGGGACAGAGTTATAATTCACCCCTCCACTTT.

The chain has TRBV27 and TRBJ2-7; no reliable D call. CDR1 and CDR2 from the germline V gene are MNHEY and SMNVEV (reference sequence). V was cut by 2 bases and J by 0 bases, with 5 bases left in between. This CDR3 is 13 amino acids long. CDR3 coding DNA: TGTGCCAGCAGTTTACTTAACTCCTACGAGCAGTACTTC. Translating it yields CASSLLNSYEQYF.

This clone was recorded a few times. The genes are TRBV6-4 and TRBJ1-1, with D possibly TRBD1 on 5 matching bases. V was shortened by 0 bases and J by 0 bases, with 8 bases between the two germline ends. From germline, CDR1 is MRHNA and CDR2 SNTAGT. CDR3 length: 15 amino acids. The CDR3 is CASSDSPGMNTEAFF. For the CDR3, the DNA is TGTGCCAGCAGTGACTCCCCAGGGATGAACACTGAAGCTTTCTTT.